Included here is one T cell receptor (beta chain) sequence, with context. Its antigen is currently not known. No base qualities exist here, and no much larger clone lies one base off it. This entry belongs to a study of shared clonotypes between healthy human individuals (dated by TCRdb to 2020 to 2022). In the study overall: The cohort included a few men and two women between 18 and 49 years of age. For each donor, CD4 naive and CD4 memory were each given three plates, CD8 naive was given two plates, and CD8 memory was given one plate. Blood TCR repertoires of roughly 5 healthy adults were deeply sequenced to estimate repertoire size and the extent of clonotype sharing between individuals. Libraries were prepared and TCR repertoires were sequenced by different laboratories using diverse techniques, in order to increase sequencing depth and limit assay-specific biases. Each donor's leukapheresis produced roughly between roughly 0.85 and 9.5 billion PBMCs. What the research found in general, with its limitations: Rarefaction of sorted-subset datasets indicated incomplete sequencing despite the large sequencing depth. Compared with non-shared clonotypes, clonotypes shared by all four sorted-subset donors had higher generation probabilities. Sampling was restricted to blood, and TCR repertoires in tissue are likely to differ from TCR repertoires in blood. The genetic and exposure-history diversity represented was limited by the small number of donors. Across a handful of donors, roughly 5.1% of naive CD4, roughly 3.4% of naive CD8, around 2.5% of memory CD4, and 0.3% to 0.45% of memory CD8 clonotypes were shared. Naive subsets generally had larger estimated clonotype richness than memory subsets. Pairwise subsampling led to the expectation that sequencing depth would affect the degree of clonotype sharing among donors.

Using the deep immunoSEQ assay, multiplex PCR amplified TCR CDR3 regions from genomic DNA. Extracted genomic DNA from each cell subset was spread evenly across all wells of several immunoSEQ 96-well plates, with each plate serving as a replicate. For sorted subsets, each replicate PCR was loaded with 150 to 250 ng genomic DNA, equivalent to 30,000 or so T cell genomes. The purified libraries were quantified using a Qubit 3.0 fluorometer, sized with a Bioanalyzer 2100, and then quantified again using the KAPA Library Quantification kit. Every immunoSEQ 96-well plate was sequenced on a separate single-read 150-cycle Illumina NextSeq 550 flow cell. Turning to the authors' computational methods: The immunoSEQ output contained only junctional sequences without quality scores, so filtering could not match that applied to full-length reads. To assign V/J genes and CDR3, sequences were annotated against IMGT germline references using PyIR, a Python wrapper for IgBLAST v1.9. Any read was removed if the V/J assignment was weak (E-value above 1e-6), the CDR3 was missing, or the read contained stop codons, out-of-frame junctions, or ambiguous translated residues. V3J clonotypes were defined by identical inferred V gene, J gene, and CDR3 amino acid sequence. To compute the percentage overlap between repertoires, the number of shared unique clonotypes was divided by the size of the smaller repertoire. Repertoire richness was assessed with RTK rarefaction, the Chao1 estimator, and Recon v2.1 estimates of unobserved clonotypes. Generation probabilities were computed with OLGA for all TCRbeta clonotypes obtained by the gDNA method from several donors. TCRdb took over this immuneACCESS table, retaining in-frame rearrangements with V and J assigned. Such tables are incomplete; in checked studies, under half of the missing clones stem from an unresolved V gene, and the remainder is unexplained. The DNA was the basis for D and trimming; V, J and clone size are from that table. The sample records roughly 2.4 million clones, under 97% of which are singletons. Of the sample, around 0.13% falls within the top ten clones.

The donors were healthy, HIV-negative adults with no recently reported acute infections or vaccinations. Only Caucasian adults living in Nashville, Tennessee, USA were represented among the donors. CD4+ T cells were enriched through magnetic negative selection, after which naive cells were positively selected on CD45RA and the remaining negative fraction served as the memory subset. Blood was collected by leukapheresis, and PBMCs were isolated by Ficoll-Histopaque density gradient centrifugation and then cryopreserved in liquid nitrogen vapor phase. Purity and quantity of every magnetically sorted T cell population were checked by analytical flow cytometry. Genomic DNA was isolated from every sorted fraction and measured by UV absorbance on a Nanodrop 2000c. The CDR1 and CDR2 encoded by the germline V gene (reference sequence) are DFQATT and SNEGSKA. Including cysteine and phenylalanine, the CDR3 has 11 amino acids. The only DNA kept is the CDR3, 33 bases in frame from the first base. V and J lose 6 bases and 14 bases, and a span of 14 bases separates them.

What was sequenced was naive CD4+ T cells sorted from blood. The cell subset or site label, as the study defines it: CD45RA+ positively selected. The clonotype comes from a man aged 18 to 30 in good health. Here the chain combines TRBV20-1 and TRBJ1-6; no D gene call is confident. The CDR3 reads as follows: CSAPGDRALHF. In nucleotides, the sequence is TGCAGTGCCCCAGGCGACCGGGCCCTCCACTTT.